This TCR beta chain was identified during a study of siplizumab effects on memory and regulatory T cells. Using immunoSEQ multiplex PCR, the repertoire was profiled, and TCRdb retains in-frame clones only, with some absent. The profile covers tens of thousands of clones, with 94% appearing a single time and around 0.3% taken by the ten largest. Study-wide results and caveats: Naive T cells were seen as more diverse than memory cells and as major alloresponse contributors.

On this clone: The target antigen is unknown.

Germline CDR1 is LNHDA and CDR2 is SQIVND (reference sequence). The junction had 7 bases not matched to a gene; V was cut back by 5 bases and J by 8 bases. CDR3 length: 15 amino acids. The TCR comes from a human donor in good health. Specimen: non-Treg CD4+ T cells sorted from blood. The V call is TRBV19, the J call TRBJ2-1, with 12 bases lining up with TRBD1. Here the CDR3 reads CASSLRDRGHDEQFF. CDR3 DNA sequence: TGTGCCAGTAGTCTCCGGGACAGGGGGCATGATGAGCAGTTCTTC.